This is a list of T cell receptor beta chains from one sample in a study of cytomegalovirus exposure and HLA in healthy donors. Method: immunoSEQ multiplex PCR; TCRdb's copy keeps in-frame clones and lacks some. The sample lists around 210,000 clones; 82% were seen once. Material for sequencing was PBMCs. All receptors derive from a middle-aged woman in good health and CMV-seronegative. Both conserved end residues are part of each CDR3. The order of the fields is clone size, D gene, V gene, J gene, CDR3 protein, CDR3 DNA. D genes are given only for firm matches. The size of a clone is reported for some rows only, either as once, few or many, or as a class for expanded clones.

abundance: -
d_gene: -
v_gene: TRBV20-1
j_gene: TRBJ1-3
CDR3aa: CSALIRNTIYF
CDR3nt: TGCAGTGCCTTAATCCGAAACACCATATATTTT

abundance: -
d_gene: -
v_gene: TRBV5-6
j_gene: TRBJ2-5
CDR3aa: CASSLSPPLETQYF
CDR3nt: TGTGCCAGCAGCTTAAGCCCTCCATTGGAGACCCAGTACTTC

abundance: few
d_gene: -
v_gene: TRBV19
j_gene: TRBJ1-1
CDR3aa: CASSIRERVTEAFF
CDR3nt: TGTGCCAGTAGTATCCGCGAGAGGGTGACTGAAGCTTTCTTT

abundance: -
d_gene: -
v_gene: TRBV28
j_gene: TRBJ1-1
CDR3aa: CASSPPGPTEAFF
CDR3nt: TGTGCCAGCAGTCCTCCGGGTCCCACTGAAGCTTTCTTT

abundance: -
d_gene: TRBD1
v_gene: TRBV7-9
j_gene: TRBJ2-2
CDR3aa: CASSVGTGSFSSDTGELFF
CDR3nt: TGTGCCAGCAGCGTCGGGACAGGGTCTTTTAGTTCGGACACCGGGGAGCTGTTTTTT

abundance: -
d_gene: TRBD1
v_gene: TRBV10-1
j_gene: TRBJ2-3
CDR3aa: CASSEPGQGADTQYF
CDR3nt: TGCGCCAGCAGTGAACCGGGACAGGGGGCAGATACGCAGTATTTT

abundance: once
d_gene: TRBD2
v_gene: TRBV13
j_gene: TRBJ2-1
CDR3aa: CASSLRTSRYNEQFF
CDR3nt: TGTGCCAGCAGCTTAAGGACTAGCAGGTACAATGAGCAGTTCTTC

abundance: few
d_gene: -
v_gene: TRBV7-9
j_gene: TRBJ1-4
CDR3aa: CASSRRTGRVRGNEKLFF
CDR3nt: TGTGCCAGCAGCAGAAGAACAGGGAGGGTCCGGGGTAATGAAAAACTGTTTTTT

abundance: -
d_gene: TRBD1
v_gene: TRBV4-1
j_gene: TRBJ2-7
CDR3aa: CASSQDPVTGELSYEQYF
CDR3nt: TGCGCCAGCAGCCAAGATCCGGTGACAGGGGAACTCTCCTACGAGCAGTACTTC

abundance: -
d_gene: -
v_gene: TRBV4-1
j_gene: TRBJ2-3
CDR3aa: CASSLAQSTDTQYF
CDR3nt: TGCGCCAGCAGCCTAGCGCAGTCCACAGATACGCAGTATTTT

abundance: -
d_gene: -
v_gene: TRBV27
j_gene: TRBJ1-5
CDR3aa: CASSLPNQPQHF
CDR3nt: TGTGCCAGCAGTTTACCGAATCAGCCCCAGCATTTT

abundance: -
d_gene: -
v_gene: TRBV27
j_gene: TRBJ1-1
CDR3aa: CASSLTSGGRPSTEAFF
CDR3nt: TGTGCCAGCAGTTTAACCAGTGGAGGACGACCGAGCACTGAAGCTTTCTTT

abundance: -
d_gene: -
v_gene: TRBV6-5
j_gene: TRBJ1-5
CDR3aa: CASSYSQFNQPQHF
CDR3nt: TGTGCCAGCAGTTACTCACAGTTCAATCAGCCCCAGCATTTT

abundance: -
d_gene: -
v_gene: TRBV6-4
j_gene: TRBJ2-2
CDR3aa: CASSTQAVGSQTGELFF
CDR3nt: TGTGCCAGCAGTACCCAGGCTGTGGGTTCCCAAACCGGGGAGCTGTTTTTT

abundance: -
d_gene: -
v_gene: TRBV7-2
j_gene: TRBJ2-5
CDR3aa: CASSQGGPGEQYF
CDR3nt: TGTGCCAGCAGCCAAGGAGGGCCGGGAGAGCAGTACTTC